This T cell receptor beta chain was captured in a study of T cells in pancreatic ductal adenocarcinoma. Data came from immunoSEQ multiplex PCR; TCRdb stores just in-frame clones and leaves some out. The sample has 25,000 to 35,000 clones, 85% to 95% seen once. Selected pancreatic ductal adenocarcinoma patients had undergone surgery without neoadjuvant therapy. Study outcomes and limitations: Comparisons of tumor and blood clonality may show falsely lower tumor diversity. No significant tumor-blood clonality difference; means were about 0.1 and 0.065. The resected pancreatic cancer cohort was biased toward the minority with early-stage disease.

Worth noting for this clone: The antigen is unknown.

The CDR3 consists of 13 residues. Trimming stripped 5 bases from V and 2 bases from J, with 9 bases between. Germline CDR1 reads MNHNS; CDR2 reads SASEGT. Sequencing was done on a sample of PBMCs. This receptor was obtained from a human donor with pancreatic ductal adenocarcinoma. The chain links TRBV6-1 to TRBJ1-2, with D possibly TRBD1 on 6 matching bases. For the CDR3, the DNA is TGTGCCAGCAGTTGGACAGCAAACTATGGCTACACCTTC. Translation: CASSWTANYGYTF.